The 10 T cell receptor beta chains given below trace back to one sample, sequenced in a study of vaccination and CD4 T cells after COVID-19. These receptors' targets are unknown. Documented treatment: roughly 11-day PBMC culture with coronavirus spike peptide pools or control peptides (ViraFEST assay). At the Johns Hopkins FTIC core, DNA taken from cultured CD4+ T cells was sequenced by way of the Oncomine TCR Beta short-read assay. TCRdb used MiXCR to reprocess the PCR reads, holding one entry per CDR3 protein. The sample contains just under 20,000 distinct CDR3 sequences, 45% to 60% of which appear only once. Sequenced material: CD4+ T cells from blood, cultured in vitro. All receptors derive from a human donor who had recovered from COVID-19.

The chain employs TRBV7-2 and TRBJ2-5; D gene uncertain. V was clipped by 5 bases and J by 7 bases, with 14 bases between them. CDR3 size: 13 residues. Germline lookup yields CDR1 SGHTA and CDR2 FQGNSA. In nucleotides, the CDR3 is TGTGCCAGCAGCCACTCTGCCGAGTGGACCCAGTACTTC. It codes for CASSHSAEWTQYF.

This clonotype came up once. This chain joins TRBV7-8 and TRBJ2-2, with 8 bases lining up with TRBD2. V lost 2 bases and J lost 4; bases outside the gene matches: 3. The CDR3 loop spans 15 amino acids. The germline V gene encodes CDR1 SGHVS and CDR2 FQNEAQ. CDR3 sequence: CASSLFSGATGELFF. CDR3 DNA sequence: TGTGCCAGCAGCTTATTTAGCGGGGCCACCGGGGAGCTGTTTTTT.

The chain has TRBV5-8 and TRBJ2-7, with 14 bases aligning to TRBD2. The CDR3 spans 14 residues. Trimming cost V 0 bases and J 10 bases; bases outside gene matches: 3. Germline assignment: CDR1 SGHTS and CDR2 YDEGEE. The CDR3 loop reads CASSLGGTSGRQYF. CDR3 DNA sequence: TGTGCCAGCAGCTTGGGAGGGACTAGCGGGAGACAGTACTTC.

This clonotype has a handful of counts. The gene calls are TRBV20-1 and TRBJ2-3; 10 bases match TRBD1. Per the germline V gene, CDR1 is DFQATT and CDR2 is SNEGSKA (reference sequence). V lost 5 bases to trimming and J lost 6 bases; unmatched junction nucleotides: 11. The CDR3 consists of 15 residues. CDR3 residues: CSARVLGQGLDTQYF. The CDR3 nucleotides read TGCAGTGCTCGAGTCCTGGGACAGGGGTTGGATACGCAGTATTTT.

The rearrangement uses TRBV6-1 and TRBJ2-7, with 11 nucleotides matching TRBD2. In germline, CDR1 is MNHNS, CDR2 SASEGT. The CDR3 runs 16 residues. With 4 bases clipped from V and 2 bases from J, the junction kept 7 bases outside the gene matches. As DNA, the CDR3 is TGTGCCAGCAGTGGATCCGGGACTAGCGGCGCCTACGAGCAGTACTTC. Protein sequence: CASSGSGTSGAYEQYF.

V usage is TRBV27 and J usage is TRBJ2-5; perhaps D is TRBD1 or TRBD2 (5 bases each). The CDR3 sequence is 15 residues long. The germline V gene has CDR1 MNHEY and CDR2 SMNVEV (reference sequence). Trimming cost V 3 bases and J 5 bases, with 16 bases left between them. The CDR3 region is CASSFWDRDGETQYF. The CDR3 nucleotides are TGTGCCAGCAGTTTTTGGGACCGGGACGGGGAGACCCAGTACTTC.

This chain connects TRBV7-8 to TRBJ2-5; 8 positions match TRBD1. After removal of 6 bases from V and 4 bases from J, the junction contained 7 bases not matched to a gene. The CDR3 contains 14 residues. Germline assignment: CDR1 SGHVS and CDR2 FQNEAQ. The CDR3 is CASSLQGAGETQYF. The DNA for the CDR3 is TGTGCCAGCAGTCTCCAGGGGGCAGGAGAGACCCAGTACTTC.

This clonotype turned up a few times. The chain couples TRBV25-1 to TRBJ1-2; 9 bases agree with TRBD1. The CDR3 is made up of 17 amino acids. The germline gives CDR1 MGHDK, CDR2 SYGVNS. V lost 3 bases to trimming and J lost 4 bases; unmatched junction nucleotides: 12. DNA of the CDR3: TGTGCCAGCAGTGACCAAGGAGGGACAGGGAATATCTATGGCTACACCTTC. Translated: CASSDQGGTGNIYGYTF.

The V gene is TRBV20-1, the J gene TRBJ2-1; D is perhaps TRBD2 (5 bases). The CDR3 totals 12 residues. The V gene's germline CDR1 is DFQATT and CDR2 SNEGSKA (reference sequence). Trimming pared 1 base from V and 9 bases from J, leaving 10 bases between. In DNA, the CDR3 is TGCAGTGCTAGAGGAGGTGAGGGTGAGCAGTTCTTC. Encoded protein: CSARGGEGEQFF.

The V and J genes are TRBV28 and TRBJ1-1; TRBD1 agrees at 7 bases. J gave up 4 bases and V 9 bases, and 17 bases lay outside the gene matches. CDR1 MDHEN and CDR2 SYDVKM come from the germline V gene. The CDR3 length is 16 residues. The CDR3 reads CASLKPQGIFSTEAFF. CDR3 DNA: TGTGCCAGTCTAAAACCACAGGGGATATTTAGCACTGAAGCTTTCTTT.